This entry describes one T cell receptor beta chain. No antigen is known for it. CDR3 length equals 16 residues. V gave up 5 bases and J gave up 4 bases, with 17 bases separating them. Germline loops: CDR1 SGHAT, CDR2 FQNNGV. The data were obtained in a study of T cells after posttransplantation cyclophosphamide. General study results and limits: Recipient CMV seropositivity and CMV reactivation strongly tracked TRB clonality. Tissue-infiltrating T cells from skin or gut overlapped little with blood T cells. Donor CD8+ memory clones often dominated recipient blood repertoires at later times.

On the day of bone marrow donation, the related graft donor provided peripheral blood. Method: immunoSEQ multiplex PCR; TCRdb's copy keeps in-frame clones and lacks some. Of about 52,000 clones listed, approximately 94% are singletons. This clonotype originated in a woman in her twenties or thirties in good health and a related stem cell transplant donor. V gene TRBV11-2 combines with J gene TRBJ2-2, with D tentatively TRBD1 (6 bases). The sample comprised PBMCs. The CDR3 coding sequence is TGTGCCAGCAGCCCGCTTGGGGGCGAGAGCACCGGGGAGCTGTTTTTT. This sequence encodes CASSPLGGESTGELFF.